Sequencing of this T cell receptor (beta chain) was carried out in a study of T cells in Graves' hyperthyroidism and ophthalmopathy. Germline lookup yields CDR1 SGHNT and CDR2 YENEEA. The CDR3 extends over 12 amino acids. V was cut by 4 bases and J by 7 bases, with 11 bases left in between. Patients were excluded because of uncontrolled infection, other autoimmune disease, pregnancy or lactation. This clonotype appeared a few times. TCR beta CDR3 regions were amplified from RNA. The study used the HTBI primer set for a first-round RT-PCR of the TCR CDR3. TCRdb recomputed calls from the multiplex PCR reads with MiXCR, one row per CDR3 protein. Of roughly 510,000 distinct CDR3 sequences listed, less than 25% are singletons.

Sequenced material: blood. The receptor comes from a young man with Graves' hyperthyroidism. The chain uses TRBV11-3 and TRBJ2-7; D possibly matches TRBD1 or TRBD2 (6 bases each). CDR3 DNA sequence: TGTGCCAGCAGCTGGGGGGCTGGGGAGCAGTACTTC. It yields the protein CASSWGAGEQYF.